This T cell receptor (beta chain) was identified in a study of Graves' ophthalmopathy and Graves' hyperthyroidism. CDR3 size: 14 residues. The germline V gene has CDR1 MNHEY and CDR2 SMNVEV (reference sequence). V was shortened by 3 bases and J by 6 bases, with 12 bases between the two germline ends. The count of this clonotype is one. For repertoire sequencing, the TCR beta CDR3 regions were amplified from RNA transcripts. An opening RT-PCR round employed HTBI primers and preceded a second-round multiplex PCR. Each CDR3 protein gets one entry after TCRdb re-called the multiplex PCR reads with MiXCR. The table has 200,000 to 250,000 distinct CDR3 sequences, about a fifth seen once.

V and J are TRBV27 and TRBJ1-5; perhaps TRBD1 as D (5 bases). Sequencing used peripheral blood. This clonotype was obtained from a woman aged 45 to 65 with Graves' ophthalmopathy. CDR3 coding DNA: TGTGCCAGCAGTTTGAGTCAGGGAGGTCAGCCCCAGCATTTT. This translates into CASSLSQGGQPQHF.